This T cell receptor (beta chain) was sequenced during a study of blood T cells in healthy people across ages. Study details: For every two T cells, template switching captured about one barcoded beta molecule.

As regards this clonotype: What it recognizes is unknown.

V lost 2 bases and J 3 bases, leaving 5 bases between the germline ends. The CDR3 length is 12 residues. Study-level points and caveats: A strong correlation was found between TCR beta diversity and the percentage of naive T cells. With age, beta diversity per million T cells declined roughly linearly, significantly by about 37. Diversity was higher, and naive CD4+ cells more numerous, in long-lived donors than in aged donors.

PCR was performed a second time for roughly 7 to 12 cycles using a sample-barcoded 5' primer and a J-beta primer mix. TCRdb reprocessed the 5' RACE reads with MiXCR, giving one entry per CDR3 protein. The data hold fewer than 700,000 distinct CDR3 sequences, with more than 45% observed a single time. V is TRBV12-3 or TRBV12-4 and J is TRBJ2-7, with D hard to call. Sequenced material: blood. This receptor was obtained from a man older than 75 in good health. The CDR3 sequence is CASSLIHYEQYF. CDR3 DNA sequence: TGTGCCAGCAGTTTAATCCACTACGAGCAGTACTTC.